This T cell receptor beta chain appears in the sequencing data of a study of OX40 agonist ivuxolimab in advanced cancers. Study-level points and caveats: Compared with CD4+, CD8+ T cells on average had more expanded clones.

Deletions cut 1 base from V and 3 bases from J, with 12 bases between. Germline CDR1 MGHRA, CDR2 YSYEKL. The CDR3 has 15 residues. As regards this clone: Antigen specificity is unknown.

Sequencing used immunoSEQ multiplex PCR; TCRdb keeps in-frame clones, though not all of them. Among under 90,000 clones, more than 70% were seen once, and the ten largest hold around 0.18%. The material sequenced was CD4+ or CD8+ T cells sorted from blood, taken in a trial of the OX40 agonist ivuxolimab. The source is an adult with an advanced solid tumor such as melanoma, head and neck, liver or kidney cancer. The rearrangement joins TRBV4-1 to TRBJ1-2; the D is unclear. The CDR3 spells CASSQGPRADYGYTF. In nucleotides, the CDR3 is TGCGCCAGCAGCCAAGGACCCCGGGCGGACTATGGCTACACCTTC.